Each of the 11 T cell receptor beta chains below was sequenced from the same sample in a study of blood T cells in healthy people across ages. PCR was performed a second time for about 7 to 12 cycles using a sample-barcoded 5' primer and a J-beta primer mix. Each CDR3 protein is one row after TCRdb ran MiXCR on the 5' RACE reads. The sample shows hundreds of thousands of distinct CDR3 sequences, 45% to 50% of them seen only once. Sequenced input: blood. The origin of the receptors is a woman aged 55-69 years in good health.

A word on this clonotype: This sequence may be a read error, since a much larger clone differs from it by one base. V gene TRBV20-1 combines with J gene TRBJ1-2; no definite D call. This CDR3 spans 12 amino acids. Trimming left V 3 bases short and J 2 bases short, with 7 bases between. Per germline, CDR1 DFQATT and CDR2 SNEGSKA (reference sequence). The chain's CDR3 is CSARGYNYGYTF. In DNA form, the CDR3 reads TGCAGTGCTAGGGGGTACAACTATGGCTACACCTTC.

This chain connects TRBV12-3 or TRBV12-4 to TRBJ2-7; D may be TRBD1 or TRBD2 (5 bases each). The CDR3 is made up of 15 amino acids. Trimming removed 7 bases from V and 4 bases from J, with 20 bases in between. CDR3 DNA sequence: TGTGCCAGCAATGTTTGGGGGACGGGAACATACGAGCAGTACTTC. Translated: CASNVWGTGTYEQYF.

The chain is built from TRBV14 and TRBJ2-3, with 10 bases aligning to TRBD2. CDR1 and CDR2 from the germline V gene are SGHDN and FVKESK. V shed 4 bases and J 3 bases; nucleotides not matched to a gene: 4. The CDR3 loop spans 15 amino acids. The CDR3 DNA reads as TGTGCCAGCAGCCTAGCGGGAGGCAAGACAGATACGCAGTATTTT. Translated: CASSLAGGKTDTQYF.

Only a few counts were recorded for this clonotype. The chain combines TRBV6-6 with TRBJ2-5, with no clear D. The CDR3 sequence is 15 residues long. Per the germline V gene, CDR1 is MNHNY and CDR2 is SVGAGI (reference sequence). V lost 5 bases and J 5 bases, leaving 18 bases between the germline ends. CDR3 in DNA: TGTGCCAGCAGTCCCGGGTCCCTCACTGGGGAGACCCAGTACTTC. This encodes CASSPGSLTGETQYF.

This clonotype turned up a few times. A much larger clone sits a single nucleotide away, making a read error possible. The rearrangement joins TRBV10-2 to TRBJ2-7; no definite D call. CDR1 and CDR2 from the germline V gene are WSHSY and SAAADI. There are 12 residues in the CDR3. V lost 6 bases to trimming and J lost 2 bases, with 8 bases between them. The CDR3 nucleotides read TGCGCCAGCAGGGATTTCCCCTACGAGCAGTACTTC. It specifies CASRDFPYEQYF.

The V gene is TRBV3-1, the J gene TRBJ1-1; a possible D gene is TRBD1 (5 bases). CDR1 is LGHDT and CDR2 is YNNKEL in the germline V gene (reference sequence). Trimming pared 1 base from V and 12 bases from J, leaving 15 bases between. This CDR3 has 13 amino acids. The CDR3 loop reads CASSQARQGPPFF. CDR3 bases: TGTGCCAGCAGCCAAGCGCGGCAGGGTCCTCCTTTCTTT.

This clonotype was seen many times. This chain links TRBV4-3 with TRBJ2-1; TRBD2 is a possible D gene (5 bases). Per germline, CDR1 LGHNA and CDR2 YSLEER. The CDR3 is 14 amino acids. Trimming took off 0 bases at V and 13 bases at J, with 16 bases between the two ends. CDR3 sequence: CASSQDEQRLAQFF. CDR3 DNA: TGCGCCAGCAGCCAAGATGAGCAGCGGCTAGCCCAGTTCTTC.

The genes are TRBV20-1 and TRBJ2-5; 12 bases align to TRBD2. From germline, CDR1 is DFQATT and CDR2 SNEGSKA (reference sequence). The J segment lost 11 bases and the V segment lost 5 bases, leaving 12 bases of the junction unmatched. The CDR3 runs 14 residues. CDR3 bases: TGCAGTGCTTTGAGGACTAGCGGGGCCAATGAGCAGTACTTC. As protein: CSALRTSGANEQYF.

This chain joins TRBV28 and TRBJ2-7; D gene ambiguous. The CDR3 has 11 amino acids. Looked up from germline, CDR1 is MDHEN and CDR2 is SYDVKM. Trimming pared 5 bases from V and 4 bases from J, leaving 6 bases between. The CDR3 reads CASSQKYEQYF. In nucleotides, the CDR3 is TGTGCCAGCAGTCAAAAGTACGAGCAGTACTTC.

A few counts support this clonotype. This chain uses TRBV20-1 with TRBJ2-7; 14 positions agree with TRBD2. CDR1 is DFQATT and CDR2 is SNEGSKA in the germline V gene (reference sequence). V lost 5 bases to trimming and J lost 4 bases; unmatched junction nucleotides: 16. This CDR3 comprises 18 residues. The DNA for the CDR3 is TGCAGTGCTCGAAAGTTCGGGACTAGCGGGAGATTAGGGTACGAGCAGTACTTC. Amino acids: CSARKFGTSGRLGYEQYF.

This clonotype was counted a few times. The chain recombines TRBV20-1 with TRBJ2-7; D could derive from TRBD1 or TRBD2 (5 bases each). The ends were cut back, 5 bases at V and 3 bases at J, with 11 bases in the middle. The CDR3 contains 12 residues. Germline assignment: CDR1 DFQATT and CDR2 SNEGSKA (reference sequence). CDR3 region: CSAYGTSYEQYF. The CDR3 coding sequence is TGCAGTGCTTACGGGACCAGCTACGAGCAGTACTTC.